The present entry profiles one T cell receptor (beta chain) with its context. No antigen is known for it. This sample stems from a study of T cell responses to AZD1222 COVID-19 vaccine. Notes on the study in general: Spike-specific TCR breadth rose after two AZD1222 doses, and depth rose as well.

Profiled with immunoSEQ multiplex PCR; TCRdb holds only in-frame clones, not every one. The repertoire table contains about 140,000 clones. CDR3 length: 14 amino acids. Trimming removed 2 bases from V and 5 bases from J, with 12 bases in between. The germline CDR1 and CDR2 sequences are MNHEY and SVGAGI. The V call is TRBV6-5, the J call TRBJ1-1; D is perhaps TRBD1 (6 bases). The specimen sequenced was peripheral blood. This clonotype was sampled from an adult in good health. This chain's CDR3 is CASSYRRGDTEAFF. As DNA, the CDR3 is TGTGCCAGCAGTTACAGGAGGGGGGATACTGAAGCTTTCTTT.